The TCR beta chain under discussion was sequenced for a study of cytomegalovirus exposure and HLA in healthy donors. Study results and caveats: CMV antigen specificity was confirmed in vitro for a few CMV-associated chains. Common viral pathogens were later found to be apparently linked to several of the most significant clusters.

Germline V gene sequence: CDR1 SGHDT, CDR2 YYEEEE. CDR3 length: 17 amino acids. The V and J ends lost 2 bases and 2 bases, in that order; junction bases with no gene match: 11. Regarding this clone: Its antigen is unidentified.

Both 60 Vbeta primers and 13 Jbeta primers went into the PCR. Sequencing used immunoSEQ multiplex PCR; TCRdb keeps in-frame clones, though not all of them. The sample has approximately 51,000 clones, roughly 76% seen once. The J gene is TRBJ1-1, the V gene TRBV5-6, with 8 bases that match TRBD1. The TCR sequence derives from a man aged 25-40 years in good health and CMV-seronegative. Sample: PBMCs. CDR3 DNA sequence: TGTGCCAGCAGCTTCCTAAAAATCGGGACAGGAAACACTGAAGCTTTCTTT. Its translation is CASSFLKIGTGNTEAFF.